What follows are 16 T cell receptor beta chains derived from one specimen sequenced in a study of T cells in narcolepsy. Sequencing was performed with immunoSEQ multiplex PCR; in TCRdb, only in-frame clones are kept and a portion is missing. The sample carries about 30,000 clones, about 85% recorded once. Sequencing input: CD45RA- memory CD4+ T cells from PBMCs. Every receptor here comes from a human donor with narcolepsy.

The chain employs TRBV14 and TRBJ2-1; TRBD2 is a possible D gene (6 bases). The length of the CDR3 is 14 residues. The germline V gene encodes CDR1 SGHDN and CDR2 FVKESK. V was shortened by 3 bases and J by 0 bases, with 6 bases between the two germline ends. CDR3 amino acids: CASSQGGSYNEQFF. CDR3 DNA: TGTGCCAGCAGCCAGGGGGGCTCCTACAATGAGCAGTTCTTC.

Here the CDR3 reads CASSFQNSGEQYF. The CDR3 DNA reads as TGTGCCAGCAGTTTCCAGAACTCTGGGGAGCAGTACTTC. The chain couples TRBV27 to TRBJ2-7; D ambiguous. The V and J ends lost 3 bases and 7 bases respectively, with 13 bases between them. The length of the CDR3 is 13 residues. The germline CDR1 and CDR2 sequences are MNHEY and SMNVEV (reference sequence).

The gene calls are TRBV9 and TRBJ2-5, with TRBD2 matching over 9 bases. Germline trimming cut 3 bases from V and 5 bases from J; bases unmatched to any gene: 8. In germline, CDR1 is SGDLS, CDR2 YYNGEE. The CDR3 extends over 15 amino acids. CDR3 DNA: TGTGCCAGCAGCGGAAGCGGGAGGAGTGGGGAGACCCAGTACTTC. Translation gives CASSGSGRSGETQYF.

The rearrangement joins TRBV5-1 to TRBJ2-6, with 9 positions matching TRBD1. This CDR3 contains 16 residues. Germline V gene lookup returns CDR1 SGHRS and CDR2 YFSETQ. The V and J ends lost 0 bases and 2 bases, in that order; junction bases with no gene match: 0. The CDR3 nucleotides are TGCGCCAGCAGCTTGGGACAGGGGGCTGGGGCCAACGTCCTGACTTTC. This gives the protein CASSLGQGAGANVLTF.

This clone was found a few times. J is TRBJ2-5 and V is TRBV6-5, with D unresolved. Germline lookup yields CDR1 MNHEY and CDR2 SVGAGI. V dropped 3 bases and J dropped 2 bases, with 13 bases sitting between them. The CDR3 length is 15 residues. CDR3 residues: CASSYTTVPQETQYF. In nucleotides, the CDR3 is TGTGCCAGCAGTTATACGACGGTACCTCAAGAGACCCAGTACTTC.

CDR3 loop: CAWSHRLAGSYEQYF. The DNA for the CDR3 is TGTGCCTGGAGCCACCGACTAGCGGGGAGCTACGAGCAGTACTTC. The gene calls are TRBV30 and TRBJ2-7; 11 bases are shared with TRBD2. The CDR3 sequence is 15 residues long. V gave up 3 bases and J gave up 3 bases; unmatched junction bases: 7. In germline, CDR1 is GTSNPN, CDR2 SVGIG (reference sequence).

This chain uses TRBV7-9 with TRBJ2-1; the D is unclear. Germline V CDR1 and CDR2: SEHNR, FQNEAQ (reference sequence). CDR3 length: 12 residues. V lost 5 bases to trimming and J lost 3 bases, with 5 bases between them. The CDR3 protein is CASSPDYNEQFF. DNA for the CDR3: TGTGCCAGCAGCCCGGACTACAATGAGCAGTTCTTC.

The chain has TRBV5-1 and TRBJ1-3; D gene unclear. This CDR3 is built from 14 residues. Germline V gene data show CDR1 as SGHRS and CDR2 as YFSETQ. Trimming shortened V by 0 bases and J by 2 bases, and 6 bases separated the two germline ends. The CDR3 coding sequence is TGCGCCAGCAGCTTGGCGGGGACTGGAAACACCATATATTTT. It encodes CASSLAGTGNTIYF.

Comments on this clone: Other DNA sequences in the same sample also yield this CDR3. The V and J genes are TRBV7-8 and TRBJ2-2, with 10 bases identical to TRBD2. The V gene's germline CDR1 is SGHVS and CDR2 FQNEAQ. Germline trimming cut 0 bases from V and 5 bases from J; bases unmatched to any gene: 15. CDR3 size: 20 residues. CDR3: CASSLARFRASGRRTGELFF. The CDR3 bases are TGTGCCAGCAGCTTAGCGCGGTTTAGGGCTAGCGGGAGAAGGACCGGGGAGCTGTTTTTT.

The V call is TRBV7-8, the J call TRBJ1-1, with D possibly matching TRBD1 (6 bases). Trimming removed 0 bases at V and 10 bases at J, with 12 bases between. Germline V gene lookup returns CDR1 SGHVS and CDR2 FQNEAQ. CDR3 length equals 13 residues. The CDR3 DNA follows: TGTGCCAGCAGCTTAGCTAACAGGGAAGGAGCTTTCTTT. It encodes CASSLANREGAFF.

There are a few counts of this clone. The chain couples TRBV4-1 to TRBJ2-4; 11 nucleotides match TRBD1. The ends lost 3 bases at V and 2 bases at J; junction bases unmatched: 9. The germline V gene has CDR1 MGHRA and CDR2 YSYEKL. The CDR3 has 18 amino acids. This CDR3 reads CASSHLMGQGGTKNIQYF. The CDR3 nucleotides are TGCGCCAGCAGCCATCTAATGGGACAGGGGGGGACCAAAAACATTCAGTACTTC.

V is TRBV6-4 and J is TRBJ2-7; D possibly matches TRBD1 or TRBD2 (5 bases each). CDR1 and CDR2 from the germline V gene are MRHNA and SNTAGT. V lost 3 bases, J lost 9 bases, and 27 bases lay in between. The length of the CDR3 is 17 residues. DNA of the CDR3: TGTGCCAGCAGTGAAGCGACAGCGCACCGGGACGCAACGGTGCAGTACTTC. Its protein is CASSEATAHRDATVQYF.

The rearrangement joins TRBV7-2 to TRBJ2-7; 7 bases agree with TRBD2. J lost 3 bases, V lost 4 bases, and 3 bases had no gene match. This CDR3 is built from 13 residues. The germline V gene encodes CDR1 SGHTA and CDR2 FQGNSA. CDR3 loop: CASSYGLGYEQYF. CDR3 nucleotides: TGTGCCAGCAGCTACGGACTAGGCTACGAGCAGTACTTC. Drawing the rest from reference TRBV7-2 and TRBJ2-7, the complete variable domain is GAGVSQSPSNKVTEKGKDVELRCDPISGHTALYWYRQSLGQGLEFLIYFQGNSAPDKSGLPSDRFSAERTGGSVSTLTIQRTQQEDSAVYLCASSYGLGYEQYFGPGTRLTVT.

This chain joins TRBV6-5 and TRBJ2-1; perhaps TRBD2 as D (6 bases). The CDR3 runs to 15 residues. V lost 5 bases, J lost 1 base, and 12 bases lay in between. CDR1 MNHEY and CDR2 SVGAGI come from the germline V gene. The CDR3 nucleotides read TGTGCCAGCAGTCGCCGACTAGGATCCTACAATGAGCAGTTCTTC. Its translation: CASSRRLGSYNEQFF.

The chain's CDR3 is CASSYGYRGTGELFF. The DNA of the CDR3 is TGTGCCAGCAGTTACGGGTACAGGGGAACCGGGGAGCTGTTTTTT. This chain links TRBV6-5 with TRBJ2-2, with 7 bases lining up with TRBD1. CDR1 and CDR2 from the germline V gene are MNHEY and SVGAGI. This CDR3 has 15 residues. V shed 2 bases, J shed 5 bases, and the junction held 5 bases outside the gene matches.

CDR3 sequence reads: CAKPAGGAGYTF. CDR3 DNA sequence: TGTGCCAAACCTGCGGGGGGCGCGGGCTACACCTTC. V gene TRBV28 combines with J gene TRBJ1-2; weak D call: TRBD1 (6 bases). V lost 10 bases and J 8 bases, leaving 17 bases between the germline ends. The CDR3 runs 12 residues. The germline V gene encodes CDR1 MDHEN and CDR2 SYDVKM.